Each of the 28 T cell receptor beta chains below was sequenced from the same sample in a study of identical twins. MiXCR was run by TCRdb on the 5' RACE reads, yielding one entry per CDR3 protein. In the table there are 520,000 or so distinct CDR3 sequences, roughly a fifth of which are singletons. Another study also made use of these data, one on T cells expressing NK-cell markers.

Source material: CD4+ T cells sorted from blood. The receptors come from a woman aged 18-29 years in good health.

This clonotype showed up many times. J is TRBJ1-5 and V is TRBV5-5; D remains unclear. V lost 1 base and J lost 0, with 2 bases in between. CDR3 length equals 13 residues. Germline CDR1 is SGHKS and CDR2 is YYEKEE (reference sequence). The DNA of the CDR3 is TGTGCCAGCAGCTTGAATAGCAATCAGCCCCAGCATTTT. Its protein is CASSLNSNQPQHF. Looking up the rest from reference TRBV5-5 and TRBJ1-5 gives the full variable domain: DAGVTQSPTHLIKTRGQQVTLRCSPISGHKSVSWYQQVLGQGPQFIFQYYEKEERGRGNFPDRFSARQFPNYSSELNVNALLLGDSALYLCASSLNSNQPQHFGDGTRLSIL.

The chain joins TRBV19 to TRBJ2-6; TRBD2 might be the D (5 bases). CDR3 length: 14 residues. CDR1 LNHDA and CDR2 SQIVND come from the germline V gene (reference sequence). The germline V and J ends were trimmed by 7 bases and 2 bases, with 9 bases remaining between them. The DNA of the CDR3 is TGTGCCAGTATGAGGGCGCCTGGGGCCAACGTCCTGACTTTC. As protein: CASMRAPGANVLTF.

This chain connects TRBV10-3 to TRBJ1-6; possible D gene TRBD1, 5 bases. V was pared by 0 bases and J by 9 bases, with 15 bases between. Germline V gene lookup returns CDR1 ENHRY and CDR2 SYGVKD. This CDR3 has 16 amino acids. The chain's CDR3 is CAISESIGRVVSPLHF. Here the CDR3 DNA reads TGTGCCATCAGTGAGTCGATCGGCAGGGTAGTTTCACCCCTCCACTTT.

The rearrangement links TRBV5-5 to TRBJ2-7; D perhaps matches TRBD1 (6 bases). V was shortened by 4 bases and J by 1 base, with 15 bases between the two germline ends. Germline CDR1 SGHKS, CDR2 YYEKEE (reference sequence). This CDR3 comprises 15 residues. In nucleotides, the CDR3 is TGTGCCAGCAGCCCACCCGGGACATTATCCTACGAGCAGTACTTC. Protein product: CASSPPGTLSYEQYF. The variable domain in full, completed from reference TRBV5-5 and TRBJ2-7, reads DAGVTQSPTHLIKTRGQQVTLRCSPISGHKSVSWYQQVLGQGPQFIFQYYEKEERGRGNFPDRFSARQFPNYSSELNVNALLLGDSALYLCASSPPGTLSYEQYFGPGTRLTVT.

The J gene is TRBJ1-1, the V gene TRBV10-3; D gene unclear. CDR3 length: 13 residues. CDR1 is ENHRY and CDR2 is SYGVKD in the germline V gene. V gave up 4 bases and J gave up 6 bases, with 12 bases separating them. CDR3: CAISARGTAEAFF. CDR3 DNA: TGTGCCATCAGTGCTAGAGGAACGGCTGAAGCTTTCTTT.

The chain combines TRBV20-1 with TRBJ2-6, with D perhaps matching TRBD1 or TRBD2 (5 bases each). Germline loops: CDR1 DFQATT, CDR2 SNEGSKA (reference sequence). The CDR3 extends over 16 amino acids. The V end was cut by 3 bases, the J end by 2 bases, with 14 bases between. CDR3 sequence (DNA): TGCAGTGCTAGGGGACGGCTGGAGGCTGGGGCCAACGTCCTGACTTTC. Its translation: CSARGRLEAGANVLTF.

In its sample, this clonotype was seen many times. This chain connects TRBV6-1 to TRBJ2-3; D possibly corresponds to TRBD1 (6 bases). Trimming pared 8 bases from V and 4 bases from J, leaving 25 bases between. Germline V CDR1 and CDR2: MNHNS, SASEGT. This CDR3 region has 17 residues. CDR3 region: CASRSLTGRPRADTQYF. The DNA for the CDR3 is TGTGCCAGCCGATCTTTGACAGGCCGACCCAGGGCAGATACGCAGTATTTT.

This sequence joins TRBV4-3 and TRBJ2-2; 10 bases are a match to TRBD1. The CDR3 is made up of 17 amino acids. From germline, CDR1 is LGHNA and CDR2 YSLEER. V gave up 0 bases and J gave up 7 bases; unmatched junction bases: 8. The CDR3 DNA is TGCGCCAGCAGCCAAGACATTCCGGGACAGGGGTTCGGGGAGCTGTTTTTT. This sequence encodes CASSQDIPGQGFGELFF.

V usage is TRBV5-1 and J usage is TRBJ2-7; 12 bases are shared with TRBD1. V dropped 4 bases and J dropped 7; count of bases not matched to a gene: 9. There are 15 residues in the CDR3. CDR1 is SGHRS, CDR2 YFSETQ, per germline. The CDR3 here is CASSPGTGGAWEQYF. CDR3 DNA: TGCGCCAGCAGCCCCGGGACAGGGGGCGCGTGGGAGCAGTACTTC. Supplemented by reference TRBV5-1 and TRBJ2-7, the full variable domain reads KAGVTQTPRYLIKTRGQQVTLSCSPISGHRSVSWYQQTPGQGLQFLFEYFSETQRNKGNFPGRFSGRQFSNSRSEMNVSTLELGDSALYLCASSPGTGGAWEQYFGPGTRLTVT.

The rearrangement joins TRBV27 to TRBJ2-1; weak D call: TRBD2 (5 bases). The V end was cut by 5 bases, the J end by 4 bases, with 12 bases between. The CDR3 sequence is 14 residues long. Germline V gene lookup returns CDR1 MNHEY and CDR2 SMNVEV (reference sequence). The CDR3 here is CASSGGRMYNEQFF. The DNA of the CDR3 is TGTGCCAGCAGTGGAGGCAGGATGTACAATGAGCAGTTCTTC.

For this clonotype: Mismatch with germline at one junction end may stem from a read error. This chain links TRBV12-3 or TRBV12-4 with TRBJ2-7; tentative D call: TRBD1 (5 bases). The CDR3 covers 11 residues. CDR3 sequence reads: CASSQDRTPAF. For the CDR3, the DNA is TGTGCCAGCAGTCAAGACAGAACACCGGCCTTC.

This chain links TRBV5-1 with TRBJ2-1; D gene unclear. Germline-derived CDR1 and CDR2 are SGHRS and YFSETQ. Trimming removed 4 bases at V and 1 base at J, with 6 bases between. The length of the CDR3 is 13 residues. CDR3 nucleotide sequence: TGCGCCAGCAGCGTGGAGTCCTACAATGAGCAGTTCTTC. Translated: CASSVESYNEQFF.

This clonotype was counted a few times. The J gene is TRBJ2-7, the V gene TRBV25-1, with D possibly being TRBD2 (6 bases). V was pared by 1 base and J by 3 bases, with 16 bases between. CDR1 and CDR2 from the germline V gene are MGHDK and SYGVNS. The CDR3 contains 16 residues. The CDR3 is CASSESTKTAGYEQYF. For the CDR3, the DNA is TGTGCCAGCAGTGAATCCACAAAGACAGCGGGCTACGAGCAGTACTTC.

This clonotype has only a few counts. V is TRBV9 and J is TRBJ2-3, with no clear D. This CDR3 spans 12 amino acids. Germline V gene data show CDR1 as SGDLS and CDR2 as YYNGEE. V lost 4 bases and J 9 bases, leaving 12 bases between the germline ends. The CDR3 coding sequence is TGTGCCAGCAGCCCCCCCCAAGGGACGCAGTATTTT. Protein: CASSPPQGTQYF.

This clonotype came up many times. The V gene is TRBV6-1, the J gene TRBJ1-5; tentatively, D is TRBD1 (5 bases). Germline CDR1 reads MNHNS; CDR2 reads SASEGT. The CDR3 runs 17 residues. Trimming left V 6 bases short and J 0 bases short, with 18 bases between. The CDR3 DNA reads TGTGCCAGCAGCTCGTCGGGACGGATTTATAGCAATCAGCCCCAGCATTTT. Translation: CASSSSGRIYSNQPQHF.

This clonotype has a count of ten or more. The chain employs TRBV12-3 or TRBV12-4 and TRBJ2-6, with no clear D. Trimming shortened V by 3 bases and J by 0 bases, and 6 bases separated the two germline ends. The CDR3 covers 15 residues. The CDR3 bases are TGTGCCAGCAGTTTCGGCAGCTCTGGGGCCAACGTCCTGACTTTC. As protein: CASSFGSSGANVLTF.

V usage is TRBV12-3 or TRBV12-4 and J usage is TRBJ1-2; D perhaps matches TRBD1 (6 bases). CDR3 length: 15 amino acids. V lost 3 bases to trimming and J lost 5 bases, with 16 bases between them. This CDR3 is CASSFVEGDSYGYTF. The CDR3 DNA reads TGTGCCAGCAGTTTTGTAGAGGGGGACTCTTATGGCTACACCTTC.

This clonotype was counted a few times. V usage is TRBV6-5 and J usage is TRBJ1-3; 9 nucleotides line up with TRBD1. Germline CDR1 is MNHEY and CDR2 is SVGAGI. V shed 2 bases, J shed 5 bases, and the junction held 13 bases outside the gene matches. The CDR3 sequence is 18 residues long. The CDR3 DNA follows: TGTGCCAGCAGTTACGAAGCCTGGACAGGGGCAGATCGAAACACCATATATTTT. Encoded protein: CASSYEAWTGADRNTIYF.

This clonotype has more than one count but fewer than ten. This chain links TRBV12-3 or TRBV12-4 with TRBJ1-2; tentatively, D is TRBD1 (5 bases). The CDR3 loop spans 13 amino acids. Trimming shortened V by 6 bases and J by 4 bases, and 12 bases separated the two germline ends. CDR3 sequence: CASRATGTYGYTF. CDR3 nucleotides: TGTGCCAGCAGGGCAACCGGGACCTATGGCTACACCTTC.

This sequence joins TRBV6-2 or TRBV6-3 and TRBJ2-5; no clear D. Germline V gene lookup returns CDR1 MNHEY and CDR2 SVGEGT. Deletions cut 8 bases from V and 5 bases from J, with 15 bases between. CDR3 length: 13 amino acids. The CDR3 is CASGRNRRETQYF. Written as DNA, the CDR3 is TGTGCCAGCGGACGGAATCGAAGGGAGACCCAGTACTTC.

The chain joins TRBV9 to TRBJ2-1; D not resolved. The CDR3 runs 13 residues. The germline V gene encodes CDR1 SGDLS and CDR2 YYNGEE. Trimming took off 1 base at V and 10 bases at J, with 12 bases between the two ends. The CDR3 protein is CASSVTRFGEQFF. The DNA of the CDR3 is TGTGCCAGCAGCGTAACCCGGTTCGGAGAGCAGTTCTTC.

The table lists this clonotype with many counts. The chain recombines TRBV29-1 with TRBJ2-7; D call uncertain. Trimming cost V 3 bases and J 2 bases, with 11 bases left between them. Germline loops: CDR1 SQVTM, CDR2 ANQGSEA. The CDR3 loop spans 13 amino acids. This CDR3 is CSVEVDGTYEQYF. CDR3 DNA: TGCAGCGTTGAGGTTGACGGAACCTACGAGCAGTACTTC.

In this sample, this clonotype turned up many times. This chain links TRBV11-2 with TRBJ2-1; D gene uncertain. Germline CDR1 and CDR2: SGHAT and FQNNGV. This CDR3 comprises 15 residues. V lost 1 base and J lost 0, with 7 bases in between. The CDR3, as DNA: TGTGCCAGCAGCTTAGCCCGGAGCTCCTACAATGAGCAGTTCTTC. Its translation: CASSLARSSYNEQFF.

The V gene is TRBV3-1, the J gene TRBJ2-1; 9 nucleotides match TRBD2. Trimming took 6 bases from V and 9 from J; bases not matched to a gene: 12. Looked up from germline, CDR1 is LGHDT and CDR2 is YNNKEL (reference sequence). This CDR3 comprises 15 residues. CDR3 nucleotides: TGTGCCAGCAGTAAGCTGGGGGTAGCGGGAGTTGAGCAGTTCTTC. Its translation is CASSKLGVAGVEQFF.

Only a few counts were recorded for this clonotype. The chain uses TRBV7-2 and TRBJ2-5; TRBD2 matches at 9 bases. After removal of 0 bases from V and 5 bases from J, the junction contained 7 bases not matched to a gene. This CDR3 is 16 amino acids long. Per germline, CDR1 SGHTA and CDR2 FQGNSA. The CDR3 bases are TGTGCCAGCAGCTTAGCGCTAGCGGGGCGTGGGGAGACCCAGTACTTC. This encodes CASSLALAGRGETQYF.

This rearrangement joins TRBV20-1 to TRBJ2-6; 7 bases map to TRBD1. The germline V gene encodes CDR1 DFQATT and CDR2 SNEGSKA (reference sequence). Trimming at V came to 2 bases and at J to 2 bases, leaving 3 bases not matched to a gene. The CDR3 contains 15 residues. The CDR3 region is CSARPGTAGANVLTF. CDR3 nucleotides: TGCAGTGCTAGACCTGGGACAGCTGGGGCCAACGTCCTGACTTTC.

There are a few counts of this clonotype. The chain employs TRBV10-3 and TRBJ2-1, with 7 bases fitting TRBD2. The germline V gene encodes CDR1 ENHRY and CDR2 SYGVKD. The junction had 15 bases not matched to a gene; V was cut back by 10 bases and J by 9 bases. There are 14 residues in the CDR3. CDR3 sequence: CATGYVAGVSEQFF. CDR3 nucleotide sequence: TGTGCCACCGGTTATGTGGCGGGAGTGAGTGAGCAGTTCTTC.

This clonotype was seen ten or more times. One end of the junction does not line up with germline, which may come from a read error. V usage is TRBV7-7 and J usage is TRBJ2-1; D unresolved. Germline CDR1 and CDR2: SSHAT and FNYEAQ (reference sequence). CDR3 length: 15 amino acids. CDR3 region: CASSRSPISYNEQFF. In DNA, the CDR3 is TGTGCTAGCAGCAGGAGCCCAATCTCCTACAATGAGCAGTTCTTC.